These 13 T cell receptor beta chains were sequenced from one sample in a study of cytomegalovirus exposure and HLA in healthy donors. The study ran its PCR with 60 Vbeta and 13 Jbeta primers. Assay used: immunoSEQ multiplex PCR; TCRdb lists only in-frame clones, some missing. Of around 100,000 clones listed, approximately 72% are singletons. Sequenced material: PBMCs. These TCRs come from a male donor in good health and CMV-seropositive.

The chain employs TRBV21-1 and TRBJ2-3; the table's D call of TRBD1 was not tested on the DNA. TRBV21-1 is marked as a pseudogene. The length of the CDR3 is 16 residues. CDR3 amino acids: CASSKAGEPSTDTQYF. The DNA for the CDR3 is TGTGCCAGCAGCAAAGCAGGGGAACCTAGCACAGATACGCAGTATTTT.

The genes are TRBV6-1 and TRBJ1-5; a weak D match, TRBD1 (6 bases). Germline values: CDR1 MNHNS, CDR2 SASEGT. Trimming cost V 5 bases and J 1 base, with 12 bases left between them. CDR3 length: 15 amino acids. The CDR3 here is CASSKQGGSNQPQHF. The DNA of the CDR3 is TGTGCCAGCAGTAAACAGGGCGGGAGCAATCAGCCCCAGCATTTT.

This sequence joins TRBV18 and TRBJ1-1; D is unresolved. Looked up from germline, CDR1 is KGHSH and CDR2 is LQKENI. V gave up 4 bases and J gave up 1 base, with 7 bases separating them. The CDR3 spans 13 residues. The DNA of the CDR3 is TGTGCCAGCTCACTTACAGAGAACACTGAAGCTTTCTTT. Translating it yields CASSLTENTEAFF.

The V gene is TRBV4-3, the J gene TRBJ1-1; maybe TRBD1 (6 bases). The CDR3 totals 16 residues. From germline, CDR1 is LGHNA and CDR2 YSLEER. Trimming shortened V by 0 bases and J by 3 bases, and 14 bases separated the two germline ends. The CDR3 protein is CASSQDGGARDTEAFF. In DNA, the CDR3 is TGCGCCAGCAGCCAAGATGGGGGGGCGCGGGACACTGAAGCTTTCTTT.

The chain is built from TRBV29-1 and TRBJ2-5; 7 positions agree with TRBD1. The V and J ends lost 6 bases and 5 bases, in that order; junction bases with no gene match: 6. CDR1 and CDR2 (germline): SQVTM, ANQGSEA. The CDR3 contains 12 residues. DNA for the CDR3: TGCAGCGTAACGACAGGGTGGGAGACCCAGTACTTC. This codes for CSVTTGWETQYF. The full variable domain, with the rest looked up from reference TRBV29-1 and TRBJ2-5, is SAVISQKPSRDICQRGTSLTIQCQVDSQVTMMFWYRQQPGQSLTLIATANQGSEATYESGFVIDKFPISRPNLTFSTLTVSNMSPEDSSIYLCSVTTGWETQYFGPGTRLLVL.

This clone was recorded a few times. The rearrangement links TRBV12-5 to TRBJ2-1; the D gene is possibly TRBD1 (5 bases). V was clipped by 7 bases and J by 7 bases, with 17 bases between them. CDR1 is LGHNT, CDR2 FRNRAP, per germline. The CDR3 covers 14 residues. The CDR3 nucleotides are TGTGCTAGTGCGGCGGCCCCCACAGGAAATGAGCAGTTCTTC. Amino acids: CASAAAPTGNEQFF.

J is TRBJ2-1 and V is TRBV4-1; no firm D call. The CDR3 is made up of 13 amino acids. Trimming shortened V by 0 bases and J by 10 bases, and 10 bases separated the two germline ends. Germline lookup yields CDR1 MGHRA and CDR2 YSYEKL. CDR3 nucleotide sequence: TGCGCCAGCAGCCAAGAGTCATCGCGGGAGCAGTTCTTC. This encodes CASSQESSREQFF.

CDR3 protein: CASSLDWAGGGYTF. CDR3 sequence (DNA): TGTGCCAGCAGCTTAGATTGGGCAGGCGGGGGCTACACCTTC. This chain uses TRBV7-2 with TRBJ1-2; D uncertain. V was clipped by 1 base and J by 8 bases, with 14 bases between them. This CDR3 region has 14 residues. CDR1 and CDR2 (germline): SGHTA, FQGNSA.

This chain joins TRBV7-2 and TRBJ2-5; no clear D gene. This CDR3 spans 13 amino acids. Germline CDR1 reads SGHTA; CDR2 reads FQGNSA. V lost 1 base to trimming and J lost 3 bases, with 6 bases between them. The CDR3 coding sequence is TGTGCCAGCAGCTTAGGTCCCAAAGAGACCCAGTACTTC. Amino acids: CASSLGPKETQYF.

This chain connects TRBV9 to TRBJ2-5, with D maybe TRBD2 (7 bases). This CDR3 has 14 amino acids. From germline, CDR1 is SGDLS and CDR2 YYNGEE. V dropped 2 bases and J dropped 4 bases, with 12 bases sitting between them. This chain's CDR3 is CASSVWGGRETQYF. Here the CDR3 DNA reads TGTGCCAGCAGCGTGTGGGGGGGCCGAGAGACCCAGTACTTC.

The chain combines TRBV5-1 with TRBJ2-5; D might be TRBD2 (5 bases). Trimming left V 0 bases short and J 1 base short, with 7 bases between. CDR1 is SGHRS and CDR2 is YFSETQ in the germline V gene. This CDR3 contains 14 residues. The CDR3 region is CASSLVEGQETQYF. The CDR3 nucleotides read TGCGCCAGCAGCTTGGTAGAGGGCCAAGAGACCCAGTACTTC. Complete variable domain (other parts from reference TRBV5-1 and TRBJ2-5): KAGVTQTPRYLIKTRGQQVTLSCSPISGHRSVSWYQQTPGQGLQFLFEYFSETQRNKGNFPGRFSGRQFSNSRSEMNVSTLELGDSALYLCASSLVEGQETQYFGPGTRLLVL.

This clone was seen only a few times. The chain links TRBV28 to TRBJ2-4, with D maybe TRBD2 (6 bases). V was trimmed by 1 base and J by 1 base, leaving 8 bases between them. Germline CDR1 and CDR2: MDHEN and SYDVKM. This CDR3 has 15 residues. Here the CDR3 DNA reads TGTGCCAGCAGTTTATTGGCGGGGGCCAAAAACATTCAGTACTTC. Amino acids: CASSLLAGAKNIQYF.

This chain links TRBV28 with TRBJ2-7; TRBD1 aligns across 8 bases. This CDR3 comprises 18 residues. CDR1 and CDR2 (germline): MDHEN, SYDVKM. Trimming took 5 bases from V and 2 from J; bases not matched to a gene: 17. CDR3 residues: CASSELGQGKGPPYEQYF. CDR3 DNA: TGTGCCAGCAGTGAACTCGGACAGGGCAAGGGTCCCCCCTACGAGCAGTACTTC.